This TCR beta chain stems from a study of blood T cell repertoires in COVID-19. Overall study context: Whether acute or convalescent, the COVID-19 samples came from the United States, Italy and Spain.

V trimming: 7 bases; J trimming: 4 bases; junction bases outside the gene matches: 6. The CDR3 has 16 residues. Per the germline V gene, CDR1 is SGHRS and CDR2 is YFSETQ. Participant ages covered roughly 18 to 89 years across 20 to 25 US areas. Participant-reported clinical history was the basis for cohort assignment. In the original workflow: Using reference gene primer amplification, nucleated cell counts were estimated. Repertoires were generated with immunoSEQ multiplex PCR, while TCRdb's copy carries only in-frame clones and drops some. That table gives V, J and clone size, and the DNA gave D and trimming. The repertoire holds about 220,000 clones, with around nine tenths as singletons.

The sequence was collected from a woman in her 50s with acute COVID-19. Sequencing used PBMCs or T cells enriched from blood (not recorded which). V usage is TRBV5-1 and J usage is TRBJ2-1; 15 bases map to TRBD2. The CDR3 here is CASGGLAGGPYNEQFF. CDR3 coding DNA: TGCGCCAGCGGAGGACTAGCGGGAGGGCCTTACAATGAGCAGTTCTTC.